This is a list of T cell receptor beta chains from one sample in a study of blood T cell repertoires in COVID-19. The protocol was immunoSEQ multiplex PCR, while the TCRdb copy is restricted to in-frame clones and leaves out a portion. Of about 200,000 clones in the sample, about nine tenths are singletons; the top ten hold around 1.5%. Sample: peripheral blood. These receptors came from a man between 18 and 29 years old with active or convalescent COVID-19. CDR3s include the opening cysteine and the closing phenylalanine or tryptophan. Each record gives: V gene, clone size, D gene, J gene, CDR3 DNA, CDR3 protein. The D gene is left open where the match is weak. Some rows mark clone size as missing; the rest say once, few, many or name a class of expanded clone.

TRBV20-1	.	.	TRBJ1-5	TGCAGTGCTAGTTCGGAGGGGTCGGGTCAGCCCCAGCATTTT	CSASSEGSGQPQHF
TRBV11-2	.	.	TRBJ2-3	TGTGCCAGCAGCTCATTCCTACAGTTGTATTTT	CASSSFLQLYF
TRBV6-5	.	.	TRBJ2-1	TGTGCCAGCACCCGAGAGTTTGACAATGAGCAGTTCTTC	CASTREFDNEQFF
TRBV29-1	.	.	TRBJ2-3	TGCAGCGCTCTGAAGGGGGGGGGCACAGATACGCAGTATTTT	CSALKGGGTDTQYF
TRBV4-1	.	.	TRBJ1-5	TGCGCCAGCAGCGCAAGTCGTCAGACAAGCAATCAGCCCCAGCATTTT	CASSASRQTSNQPQHF
TRBV10-3	few	.	TRBJ2-1	TGTGCCATCACCCCAAAACAGGGTGATGAGCAGTTCTTC	CAITPKQGDEQFF
TRBV2	.	.	TRBJ1-6	TGTGCCAGCAGGGTAGAATCACCCCTCCACTTT	CASRVESPLHF
TRBV27	.	TRBD2	TRBJ2-1	TGTGCCAGCAGTTGGACTAGCGGGATGAGCAATGAGCAGTTCTTC	CASSWTSGMSNEQFF
TRBV6-6	.	.	TRBJ2-1	TGTGCCAGCAGTCGTGGCAGGGGGGCCGCCTCCTACAATGAGCAGTTCTTC	CASSRGRGAASYNEQFF
TRBV5-5	.	.	TRBJ1-4	TGTGCCAGCAGCTTGGGTCCGGGGGGCGAGGCAAAACTGTTTTTT	CASSLGPGGEAKLFF
TRBV30	.	.	TRBJ1-1	TGTGCCTCCCGCGAGTTGACTGAAGCTTTCTTT	CASRELTEAFF
TRBV7-3	few	TRBD1	TRBJ1-1	TGTGCCAGCAGGGGACAGATGAACACTGAAGCTTTCTTT	CASRGQMNTEAFF
TRBV30	once	.	TRBJ2-2	TGTGCCTGGAGTCCCGGCGGGACAGCTAGATCGAACACCGGGGAGCTGTTTTTT	CAWSPGGTARSNTGELFF
TRBV7-3	.	.	TRBJ1-6	TGTGCCAGCAGCTTAGAGACAGGCAGAAATTCACCCCTCCACTTT	CASSLETGRNSPLHF
TRBV5-1	.	.	TRBJ1-1	TGCGCCAGCAGCCCGACAGGAATGATGAACACTGAAGCTTTCTTT	CASSPTGMMNTEAFF
TRBV5-6	once	TRBD1	TRBJ2-3	TGTGCCACCGTGGACAGGGTCGGAGATACGCAGTATTTT	CATVDRVGDTQYF
TRBV30	.	TRBD1	TRBJ1-5	TGTGCCTGGAGTAGAACGACAGGGAGTAGCAATCAGCCCCAGCATTTT	CAWSRTTGSSNQPQHF
TRBV9	.	.	TRBJ1-4	TGTGCCAGCGGGGGGGTGGAAAATGAAAAACTGTTTTTT	CASGGVENEKLFF
TRBV18	few	TRBD1	TRBJ1-2	TGTGCCAGCTCCCCGGCTTCCCCGGACAGGGGGTACTATGGCTACACCTTC	CASSPASPDRGYYGYTF
TRBV19	.	TRBD1	TRBJ1-1	TGTGCCAGTAGCCGACAGGGGCAGTGGACTGAAGCTTTCTTT	CASSRQGQWTEAFF
TRBV19	.	.	TRBJ2-3	TGTGCCAGTAGGGGTCTGGCGGATGATACGCAGTATTTT	CASRGLADDTQYF
TRBV19	once	.	TRBJ1-1	TGTGCCAGTAGTAGGCGGGGGGCGGGCACTGAAGCTTTCTTT	CASSRRGAGTEAFF
TRBV30	.	TRBD2	TRBJ2-3	TGTGCCTGGAGTCCCCCTGGACTAGCGGCCACAGATACGCAGTATTTT	CAWSPPGLAATDTQYF
TRBV20-1	.	TRBD1	TRBJ1-6	TGCAGTGCTAGTGACCGGGACAGGGGGCGGGGTAGGTCACCCCTCCACTTT	CSASDRDRGRGRSPLHF
TRBV7-9	few	.	TRBJ2-7	TGTGCCAGCAGCTTAGGACAGGGAGGCGAGCAGTACTTC	CASSLGQGGEQYF
TRBV7-9	.	TRBD1	TRBJ1-6	TGTGCCAGCAGCTTGGGACAGGGTGATTCACCCCTCCACTTT	CASSLGQGDSPLHF
TRBV18	.	.	TRBJ1-3	TGTGCCAGCTCACCACAGCGGAACACCATATATTTT	CASSPQRNTIYF
TRBV19	.	.	TRBJ1-5	TGTGCCAGTAGTATTAAGCTGTCTAGCAATCAGCCCCAGCATTTT	CASSIKLSSNQPQHF
TRBV7-9	.	.	TRBJ1-1	TGTGCCAGCAGCCCGCTCGGCAGGGTGAACACTGAAGCTTTCTTT	CASSPLGRVNTEAFF
TRBV21-1	.	.	TRBJ2-1	TGTGCCAGCAGGGGACAGGAGATCAACAATGAGCAGTTCTTC	CASRGQEINNEQFF
TRBV5-5	.	TRBD2	TRBJ2-1	TGTGCCAGCAGCCCCTTCGAGCGGGAGCGGAATGAGCAGTTCTTC	CASSPFERERNEQFF
TRBV7-2	once	TRBD2	TRBJ2-1	TGTGCCAGCAGCCTAACCCCGACTAGCGGGATCTACAATGAGCAGTTCTTC	CASSLTPTSGIYNEQFF
TRBV19	.	.	TRBJ2-7	TGTGCCAGTAGTAGGGGACATGGGGTATCCTACGAGCAGTACTTC	CASSRGHGVSYEQYF
TRBV5-1	.	.	TRBJ1-1	TGCGCCAGCAGCCAACAGCAAACGAACACTGAAGCTTTCTTT	CASSQQQTNTEAFF
TRBV13	.	TRBD1	TRBJ2-4	TGTGCCAGCAGCCTCCGGGACAGGGGGAAAAACATTCAGTACTTC	CASSLRDRGKNIQYF
TRBV5-6	.	.	TRBJ1-2	TGTGCCAGCAGTTCGACAGGCAACTATGGCTACACCTTC	CASSSTGNYGYTF
TRBV7-2	.	.	TRBJ2-5	TGTGCCAGCAGCTTAGATTTCACAGGGAGTGCGGAGACCCAGTACTTC	CASSLDFTGSAETQYF
TRBV3-1/TRBV3-2	.	TRBD1	TRBJ1-1	TGTGCCAGCAGCCTCCTTACAGGGGGCACTGAAGCTTTCTTT	CASSLLTGGTEAFF
TRBV3-1/TRBV3-2	.	.	TRBJ1-1	TGTGCCAGCAGCCAAGATATGAGGAGGGGCCGCTTGAACACTGAAGCTTTCTTT	CASSQDMRRGRLNTEAFF
TRBV30	.	.	TRBJ2-1	TGTGCCTTCAACCCCAGGGACAATGAGCAGTTCTTC	CAFNPRDNEQFF
TRBV5-5	.	.	TRBJ1-1	TGTGCCAGCAGCTTGGCTAACAGGGAGAACACTGAAGCTTTCTTT	CASSLANRENTEAFF
TRBV19	.	.	TRBJ1-2	TGTGCCAGTAGACCTACAGGGTTTTACCTACGGGACTATGGCTACACCTTC	CASRPTGFYLRDYGYTF
TRBV3-1/TRBV3-2	.	TRBD2	TRBJ2-7	TGTGCCAGCAGCCCAAGACTAGCGAGTCCCTACGAGCAGTACTTC	CASSPRLASPYEQYF
TRBV5-1	.	TRBD2	TRBJ2-5	TGCGCCAGCAGCTCTCTAGCGGGAATTCAGGAGACCCAGTACTTC	CASSSLAGIQETQYF
TRBV6-2/TRBV6-3	.	.	TRBJ2-3	TGTGCCAGCAGTTACGAAGGCTTCGGGGATACGCAGTATTTT	CASSYEGFGDTQYF
TRBV6-6	.	.	TRBJ1-2	TGTGCCAGCAGTCCCGGACAGATCTATGGCTACACCTTC	CASSPGQIYGYTF